The clone carrying this T cell receptor (beta chain) showed up just a few times. This beta chain is an unintended read in a library built for alpha chains; its size means little. TCRdb itself ran the 5' RACE reads through MiXCR, one entry per CDR3 protein. The sample comprises about 10,000 distinct CDR3 sequences, 3% to 4.5% of which are singletons, and approximately 8% rests with the top ten. The time point denotes: sample taken at primary tumor resection. Whole RNA came from tumor, nontumor lung or frozen PBMC and was sequenced without being sorted. Samples came from about 72 TRACERx patients with untreated early-stage lung cancer. These data belong to a study of spatial heterogeneity in lung cancer. In the study overall: Detection consistently captured more beta-chain sequences than alpha-chain sequences. The mean occurrence of each unique TCR and UMI combination in raw reads exceeded ten.

This CDR3 region has 14 residues. V was clipped by 4 bases and J by 4 bases, with 13 bases between them. CDR1 and CDR2 (germline): SGHAT, FQNNGV. V usage is TRBV11-2 and J usage is TRBJ1-2; no clear D. Sequenced here: normal lung tissue next to the tumor, sampled at surgery. The source is a male donor with early-stage non-small cell lung cancer. The CDR3 reads CASSSDRRLYGYTF. The CDR3 region has the DNA TGTGCCAGCAGCTCGGACCGACGTCTCTATGGCTACACCTTC.